This T cell receptor beta chain derives from a study of prognosis after radiotherapy for stage I lung cancer. Study-wide results and limits: After stereotactic body radiation therapy, unique TCR clone counts dropped from a median of 10,088 to 6,861.

Two rounds of multiplex PCR amplified TCR beta CDR3 from genomic DNA. For every TRBV and TRBJ gene, a specific primer was used in first-round PCR. TCRdb recomputed calls from the multiplex PCR reads with MiXCR, one row per CDR3 protein. The sample has fewer than 35,000 distinct CDR3 sequences, around 48% seen once. At least ten counts were recorded for this clonotype. Its specificity is unknown. With V trimmed by 4 bases and J by 5 bases, 10 bases remained unmatched. Germline V gives CDR1 SGHDT, CDR2 YYEEEE. The CDR3 is made up of 16 amino acids. The sequence came from a donor at least 50 years old with non-small cell lung cancer. V and J are TRBV5-6 and TRBJ2-2, with 8 bases matching TRBD1. Here the sequenced sample was PBMCs, taken before or after stereotactic body radiation therapy (not recorded which). CDR3 sequence (DNA): TGTGCCAGCAGCGGACTGCAGGGGGCCCGAACCGGGGAGCTGTTTTTT. It encodes CASSGLQGARTGELFF.